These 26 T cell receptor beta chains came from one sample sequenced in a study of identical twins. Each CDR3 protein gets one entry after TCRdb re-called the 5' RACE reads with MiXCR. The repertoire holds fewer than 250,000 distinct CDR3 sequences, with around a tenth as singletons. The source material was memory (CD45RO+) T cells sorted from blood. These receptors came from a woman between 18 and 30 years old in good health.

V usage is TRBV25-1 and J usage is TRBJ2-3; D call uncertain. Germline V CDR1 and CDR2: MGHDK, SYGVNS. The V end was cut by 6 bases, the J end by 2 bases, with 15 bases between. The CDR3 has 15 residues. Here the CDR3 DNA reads TGTGCCAGCAGAGATCCAGCTGCCCCCACAGATACGCAGTATTTT. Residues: CASRDPAAPTDTQYF.

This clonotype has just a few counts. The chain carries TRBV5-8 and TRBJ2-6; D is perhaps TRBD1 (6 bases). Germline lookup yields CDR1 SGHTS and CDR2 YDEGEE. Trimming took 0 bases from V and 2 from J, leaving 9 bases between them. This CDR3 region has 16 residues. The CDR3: CASSLGDNTGANVLTF. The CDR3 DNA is TGTGCCAGCAGCTTGGGGGACAATACTGGGGCCAACGTCCTGACTTTC.

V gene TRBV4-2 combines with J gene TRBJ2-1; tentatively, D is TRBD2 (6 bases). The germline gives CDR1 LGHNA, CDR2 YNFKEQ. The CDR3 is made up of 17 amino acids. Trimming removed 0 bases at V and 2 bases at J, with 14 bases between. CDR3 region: CASSQEPAGGTYNEQFF. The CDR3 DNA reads TGTGCCAGCAGCCAAGAACCGGCCGGGGGAACCTACAATGAGCAGTTCTTC.

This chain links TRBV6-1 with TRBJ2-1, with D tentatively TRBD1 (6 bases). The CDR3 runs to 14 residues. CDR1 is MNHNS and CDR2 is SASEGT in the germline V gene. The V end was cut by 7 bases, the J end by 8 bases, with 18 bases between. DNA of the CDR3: TGTGCCAGCACCCGGGACAACTCTCCGGATGAGCAGTTCTTC. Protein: CASTRDNSPDEQFF.

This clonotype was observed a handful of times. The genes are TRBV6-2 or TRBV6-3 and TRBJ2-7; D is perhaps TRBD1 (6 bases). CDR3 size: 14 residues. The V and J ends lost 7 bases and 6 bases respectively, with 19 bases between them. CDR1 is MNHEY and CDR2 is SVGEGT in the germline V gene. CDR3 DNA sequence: TGTGCCAGCACCCAGGGGCAGTCGGTGGGCGAGCAGTACTTC. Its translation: CASTQGQSVGEQYF.

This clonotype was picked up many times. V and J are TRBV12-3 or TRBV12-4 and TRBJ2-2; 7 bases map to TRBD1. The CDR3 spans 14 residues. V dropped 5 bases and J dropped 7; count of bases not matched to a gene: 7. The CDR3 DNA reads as TGTGCCAGCAGTGTCCGGGACAGCCACGGGGAGCTGTTTTTT. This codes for CASSVRDSHGELFF.

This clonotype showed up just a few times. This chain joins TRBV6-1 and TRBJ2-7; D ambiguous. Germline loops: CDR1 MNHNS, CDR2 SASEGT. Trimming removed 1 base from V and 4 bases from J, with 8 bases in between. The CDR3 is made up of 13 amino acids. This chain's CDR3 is CASSEGILYEQYF. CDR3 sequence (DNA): TGTGCCAGCAGTGAAGGGATCCTATACGAGCAGTACTTC.

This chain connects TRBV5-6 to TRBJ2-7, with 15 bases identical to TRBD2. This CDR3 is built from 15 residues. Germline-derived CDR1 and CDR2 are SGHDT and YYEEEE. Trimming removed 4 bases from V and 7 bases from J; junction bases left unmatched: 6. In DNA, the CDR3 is TGTGCCAGCAGCGCAACCGGGACTAGCGGGAGGGAGCAGTACTTC. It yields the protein CASSATGTSGREQYF. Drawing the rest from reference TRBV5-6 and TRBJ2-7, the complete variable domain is DAGVTQSPTHLIKTRGQQVTLRCSPKSGHDTVSWYQQALGQGPQFIFQYYEEEERQRGNFPDRFSGHQFPNYSSELNVNALLLGDSALYLCASSATGTSGREQYFGPGTRLTVT.

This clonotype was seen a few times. The CDR3 DNA is TGTGCCAGCAGTGGGCAAAGAAACTATGGCTACACCTTC. Translated, it gives CASSGQRNYGYTF. The chain joins TRBV2 to TRBJ1-2; D unresolved. The CDR3 covers 13 residues. V was clipped by 4 bases and J by 2 bases, with 8 bases between them. CDR1 SNHLY and CDR2 FYNNEI come from the germline V gene.

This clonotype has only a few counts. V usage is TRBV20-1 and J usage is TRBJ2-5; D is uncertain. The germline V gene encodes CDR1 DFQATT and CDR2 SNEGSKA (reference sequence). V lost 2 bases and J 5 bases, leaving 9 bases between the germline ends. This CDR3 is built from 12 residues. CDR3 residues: CSARRDTETQYF. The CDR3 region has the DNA TGCAGTGCTAGACGCGATACCGAGACCCAGTACTTC.

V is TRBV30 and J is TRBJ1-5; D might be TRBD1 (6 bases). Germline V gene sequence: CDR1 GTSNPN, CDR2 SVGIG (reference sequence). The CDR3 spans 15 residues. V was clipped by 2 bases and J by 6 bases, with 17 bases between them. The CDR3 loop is CAWSTGDTLGQPQHF. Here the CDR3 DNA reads TGTGCCTGGAGTACCGGGGACACACTTGGTCAGCCCCAGCATTTT.

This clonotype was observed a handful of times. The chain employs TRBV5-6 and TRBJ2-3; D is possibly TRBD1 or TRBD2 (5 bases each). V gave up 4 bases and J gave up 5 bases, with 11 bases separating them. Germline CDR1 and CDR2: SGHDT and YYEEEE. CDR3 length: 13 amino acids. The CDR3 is CASSAERGDTQYF. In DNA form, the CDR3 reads TGTGCCAGCAGCGCGGAGAGGGGAGATACGCAGTATTTT.

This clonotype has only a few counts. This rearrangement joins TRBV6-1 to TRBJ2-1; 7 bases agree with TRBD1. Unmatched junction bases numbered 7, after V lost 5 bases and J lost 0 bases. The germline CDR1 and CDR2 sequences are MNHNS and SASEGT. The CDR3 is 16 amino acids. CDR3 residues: CASSRGRTTSYNEQFF. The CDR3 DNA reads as TGTGCCAGCAGTAGGGGGCGGACCACCTCCTACAATGAGCAGTTCTTC.

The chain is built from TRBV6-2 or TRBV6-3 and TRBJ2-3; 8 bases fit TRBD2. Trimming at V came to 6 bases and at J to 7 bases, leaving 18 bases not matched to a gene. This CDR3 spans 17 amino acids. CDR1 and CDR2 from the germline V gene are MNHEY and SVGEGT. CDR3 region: CASRSTVTSGERNTQYF. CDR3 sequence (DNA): TGTGCCAGCAGAAGCACGGTTACTAGCGGCGAGAGGAATACGCAGTATTTT.

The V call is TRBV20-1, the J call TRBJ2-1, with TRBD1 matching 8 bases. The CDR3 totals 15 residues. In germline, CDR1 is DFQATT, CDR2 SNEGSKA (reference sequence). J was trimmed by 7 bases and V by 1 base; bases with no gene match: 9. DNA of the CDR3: TGCAGTGCTAGAGGGGGGCAGGGGGCGAATAATGAGCAGTTCTTC. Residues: CSARGGQGANNEQFF.

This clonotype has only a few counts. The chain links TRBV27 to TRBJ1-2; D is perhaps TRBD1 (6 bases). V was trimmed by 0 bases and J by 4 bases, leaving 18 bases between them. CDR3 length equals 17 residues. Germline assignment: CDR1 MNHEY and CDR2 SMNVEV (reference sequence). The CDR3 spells CASSLSALGRGIYGYTF. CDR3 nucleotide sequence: TGTGCCAGCAGTTTATCGGCTTTGGGCAGGGGAATCTATGGCTACACCTTC.

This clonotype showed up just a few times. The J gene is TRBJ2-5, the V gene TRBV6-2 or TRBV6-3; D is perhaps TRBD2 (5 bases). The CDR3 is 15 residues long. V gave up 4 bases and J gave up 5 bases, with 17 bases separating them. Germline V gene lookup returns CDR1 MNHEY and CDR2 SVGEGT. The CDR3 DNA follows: TGTGCCAGCAGTTGGACGGGAACGGTACGGGAGACCCAGTACTTC. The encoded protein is CASSWTGTVRETQYF.

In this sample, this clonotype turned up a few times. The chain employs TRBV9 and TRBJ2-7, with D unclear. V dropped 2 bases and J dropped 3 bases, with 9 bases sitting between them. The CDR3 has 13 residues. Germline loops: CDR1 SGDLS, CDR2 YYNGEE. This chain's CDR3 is CASSVRPDYEQYF. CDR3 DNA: TGTGCCAGCAGCGTGAGGCCGGACTACGAGCAGTACTTC.

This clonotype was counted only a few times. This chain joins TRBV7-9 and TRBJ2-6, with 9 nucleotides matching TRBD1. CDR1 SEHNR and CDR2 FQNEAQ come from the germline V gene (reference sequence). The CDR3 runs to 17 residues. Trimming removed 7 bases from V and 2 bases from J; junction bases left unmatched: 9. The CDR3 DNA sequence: TGTGCCAGCACCAGAGGGACAGGGTATACTGGGGCCAACGTCCTGACTTTC. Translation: CASTRGTGYTGANVLTF. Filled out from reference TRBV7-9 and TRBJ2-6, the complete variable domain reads DTGVSQNPRHKITKRGQNVTFRCDPISEHNRLYWYRQTLGQGPEFLTYFQNEAQLEKSRLLSDRFSAERPKGSFSTLEIQRTEQGDSAMYLCASTRGTGYTGANVLTFGAGSRLTVL.

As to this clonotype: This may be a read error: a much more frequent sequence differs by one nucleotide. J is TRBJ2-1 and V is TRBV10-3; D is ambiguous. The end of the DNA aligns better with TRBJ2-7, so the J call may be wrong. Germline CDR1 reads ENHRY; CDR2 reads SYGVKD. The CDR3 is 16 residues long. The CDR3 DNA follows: TGTGCCATCAGTGAGTCTCTGTCTTACTCCTACAATGAGCAGTACTTC. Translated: CAISESLSYSYNEQYF.

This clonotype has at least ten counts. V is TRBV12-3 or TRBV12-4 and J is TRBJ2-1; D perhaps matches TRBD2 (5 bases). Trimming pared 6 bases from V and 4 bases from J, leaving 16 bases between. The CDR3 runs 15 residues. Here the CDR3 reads CASRRLSLLYNEQFF. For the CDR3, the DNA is TGTGCCAGCAGGAGACTATCCCTTCTTTACAATGAGCAGTTCTTC.

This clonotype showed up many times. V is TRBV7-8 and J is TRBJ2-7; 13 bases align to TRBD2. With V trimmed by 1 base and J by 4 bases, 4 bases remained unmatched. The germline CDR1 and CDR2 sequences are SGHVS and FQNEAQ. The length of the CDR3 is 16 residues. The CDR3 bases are TGTGCCAGCAGCTTAGGGACTAGCGGGGGTCCTTACGAGCAGTACTTC. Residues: CASSLGTSGGPYEQYF.

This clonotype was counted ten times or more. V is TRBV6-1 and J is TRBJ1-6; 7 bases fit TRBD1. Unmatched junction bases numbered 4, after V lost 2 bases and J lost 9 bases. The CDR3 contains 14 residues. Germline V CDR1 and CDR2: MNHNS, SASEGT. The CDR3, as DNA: TGTGCCAGCAGTGAATGGGCAGGGGGTTCACCCCTCCACTTT. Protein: CASSEWAGGSPLHF.

CDR3 residues: CASRSGLETGELFF. The CDR3 nucleotides are TGTGCCAGCAGATCCGGGCTTGAGACCGGGGAGCTGTTTTTT. The J gene is TRBJ2-2, the V gene TRBV6-1; D is undetermined. V lost 6 bases and J lost 5, with 13 bases in between. This CDR3 is built from 14 residues. Germline V gene sequence: CDR1 MNHNS, CDR2 SASEGT.

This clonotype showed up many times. CDR3 residues: CASSLRGRGNTGELFF. For the CDR3, the DNA is TGCGCCAGCAGCTTGCGTGGCAGGGGGAACACCGGGGAGCTGTTTTTT. The chain has TRBV5-1 and TRBJ2-2; possible D gene TRBD1, 6 bases. The CDR3 contains 16 residues. Looked up from germline, CDR1 is SGHRS and CDR2 is YFSETQ. V lost 1 base to trimming and J lost 1 base, with 11 bases between them.

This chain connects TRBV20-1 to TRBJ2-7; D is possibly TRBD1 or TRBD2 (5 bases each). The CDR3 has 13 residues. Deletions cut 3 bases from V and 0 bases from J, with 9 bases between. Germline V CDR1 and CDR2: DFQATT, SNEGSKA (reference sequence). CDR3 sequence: CSASRDVSYEQYF. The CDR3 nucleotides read TGCAGTGCTAGTAGGGACGTCTCCTACGAGCAGTACTTC.